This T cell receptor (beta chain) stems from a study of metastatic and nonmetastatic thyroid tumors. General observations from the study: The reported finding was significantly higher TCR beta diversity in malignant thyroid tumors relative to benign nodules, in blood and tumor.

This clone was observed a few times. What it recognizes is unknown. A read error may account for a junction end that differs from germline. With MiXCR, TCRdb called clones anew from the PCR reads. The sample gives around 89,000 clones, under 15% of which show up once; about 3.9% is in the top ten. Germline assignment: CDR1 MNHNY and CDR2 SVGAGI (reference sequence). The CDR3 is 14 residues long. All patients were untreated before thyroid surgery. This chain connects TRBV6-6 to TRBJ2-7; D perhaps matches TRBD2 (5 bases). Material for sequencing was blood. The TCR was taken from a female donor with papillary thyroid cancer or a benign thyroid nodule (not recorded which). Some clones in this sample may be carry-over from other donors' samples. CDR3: CASSYSGDAVEQCF. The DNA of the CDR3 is TGTGCCAGCAGTTACTCGGGAGATGCCGTAGAGCAGTGCTTC.